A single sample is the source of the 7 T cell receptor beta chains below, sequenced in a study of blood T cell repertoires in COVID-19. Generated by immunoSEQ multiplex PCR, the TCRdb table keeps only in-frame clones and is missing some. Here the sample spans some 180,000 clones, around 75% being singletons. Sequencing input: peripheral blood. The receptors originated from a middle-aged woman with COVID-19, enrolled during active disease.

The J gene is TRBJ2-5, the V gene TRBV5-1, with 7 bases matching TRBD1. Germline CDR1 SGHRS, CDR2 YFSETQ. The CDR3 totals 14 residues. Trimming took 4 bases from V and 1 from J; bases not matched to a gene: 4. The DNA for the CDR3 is TGCGCCAGCAGCCCAGGACAGGCCCAAGAGACCCAGTACTTC. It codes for CASSPGQAQETQYF.

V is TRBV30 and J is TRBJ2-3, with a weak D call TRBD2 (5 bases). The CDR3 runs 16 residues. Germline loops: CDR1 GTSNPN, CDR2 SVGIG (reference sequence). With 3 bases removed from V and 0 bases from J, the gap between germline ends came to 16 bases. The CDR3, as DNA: TGTGCCTGGAGGAGGCGAGCGGCTCTCAGCACAGATACGCAGTATTTT. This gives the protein CAWRRRAALSTDTQYF.

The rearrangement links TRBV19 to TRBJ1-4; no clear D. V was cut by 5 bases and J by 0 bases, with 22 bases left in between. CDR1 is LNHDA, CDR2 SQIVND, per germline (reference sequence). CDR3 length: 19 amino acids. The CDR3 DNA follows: TGTGCCAGTAGTGGGTTCGAGGGCCTCTCAGTTGCAACTAATGAAAAACTGTTTTTT. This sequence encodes CASSGFEGLSVATNEKLFF.

The CDR3 DNA follows: TGCGCCAGCAGCCAAGAAACAGGAACTCTGAACACCGGGGAGCTGTTTTTT. Translated: CASSQETGTLNTGELFF. This chain uses TRBV4-3 with TRBJ2-2; possibly TRBD1 for D (5 bases). This CDR3 is built from 17 residues. Germline lookup yields CDR1 LGHNA and CDR2 YSLEER. With 0 bases removed from V and 1 base from J, the gap between germline ends came to 12 bases.

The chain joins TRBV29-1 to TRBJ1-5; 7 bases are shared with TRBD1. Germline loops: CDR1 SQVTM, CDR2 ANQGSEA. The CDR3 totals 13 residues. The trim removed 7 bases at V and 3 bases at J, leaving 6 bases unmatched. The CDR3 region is CSARTGYNQPQHF. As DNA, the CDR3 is TGCAGCGCTAGGACAGGCTACAATCAGCCCCAGCATTTT.

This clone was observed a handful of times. The CDR3 region is CASSHQQGSELFF. The DNA for the CDR3 is TGTGCCAGCAGCCACCAGCAGGGATCTGAACTGTTTTTT. The chain carries TRBV3-1 (or the pseudogene TRBV3-2) and TRBJ1-4; possible D gene TRBD1, 5 bases. This CDR3 is 13 amino acids long. The V gene lost 3 bases and the J gene lost 12 bases, with 14 bases spanning the gap. Germline V gene data show CDR1 as LGHDT and CDR2 as YNNKEL (reference sequence).

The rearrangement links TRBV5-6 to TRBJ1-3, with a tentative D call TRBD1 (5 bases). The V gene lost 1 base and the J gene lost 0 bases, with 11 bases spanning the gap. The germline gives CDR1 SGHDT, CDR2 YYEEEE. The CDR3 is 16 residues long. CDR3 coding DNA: TGTGCCAGCAGCTTGCAGGGAACGAACTCTGGAAACACCATATATTTT. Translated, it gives CASSLQGTNSGNTIYF.